The 25 T cell receptor beta chains below were found in one sample sequenced in a study of beta chain features in type 1 diabetes. All of the isolated RNA was reverse transcribed, so expressed TCRB transcripts were sequenced. The table came from immunoSEQ multiplex PCR; TCRdb's copy has only in-frame clones and leaves some out. The table includes under 350,000 clones, 8% detected once. The sample consisted of central memory CD4+ T cells from blood. These receptors all stem from a woman aged 18-30 years in good health.

V is TRBV4-3 and J is TRBJ1-1; TRBD1 is a possible D gene (5 bases). Trimming cost V 4 bases and J 5 bases, with 14 bases left between them. The germline CDR1 and CDR2 sequences are LGHNA and YSLEER. The CDR3 loop spans 14 amino acids. The CDR3 protein is CASSLLGEGTEAFF. CDR3 coding DNA: TGCGCCAGCAGCCTCTTGGGGGAGGGGACTGAAGCTTTCTTT.

This clone was recorded at least ten times. The CDR3 DNA reads as TGTGCCAGCAGCACAAACCGGGGTGAGGCTTTCTTT. Residues: CASSTNRGEAFF. V and J are TRBV7-2 and TRBJ1-1; D gene ambiguous. The CDR3 runs 12 residues. Trimming removed 5 bases from V and 11 bases from J, with 15 bases in between. CDR1 and CDR2 from the germline V gene are SGHTA and FQGNSA.

This clone has just a few counts. This rearrangement joins TRBV15 to TRBJ2-7; the D gene could be TRBD1 or TRBD2 (6 bases each). Germline CDR1 is LNHNV and CDR2 is YYDKDF (reference sequence). The CDR3 has 13 residues. Deletions cut 5 bases from V and 6 bases from J, with 14 bases between. For the CDR3, the DNA is TGTGCCACCAGCCGGGGGCAGGAAGGCGAGCAGTACTTC. Its protein is CATSRGQEGEQYF.

The sample holds a few counts of this clone. This sequence joins TRBV7-2 and TRBJ2-5; weak D call: TRBD1 (6 bases). V was cut by 5 bases and J by 1 base, with 8 bases left in between. The CDR3 loop spans 13 amino acids. Per germline, CDR1 SGHTA and CDR2 FQGNSA. The CDR3 reads CASSQGPQETQYF. CDR3 sequence (DNA): TGTGCCAGCAGCCAGGGGCCCCAAGAGACCCAGTACTTC.

This chain links TRBV9 with TRBJ2-1; weak D call: TRBD2 (5 bases). The V and J ends lost 0 bases and 4 bases respectively, with 8 bases between them. CDR3 length: 14 residues. Germline values: CDR1 SGDLS, CDR2 YYNGEE. In DNA, the CDR3 is TGTGCCAGCAGCGTAGGGGAGATATACAATGAGCAGTTCTTC. Its translation: CASSVGEIYNEQFF.

There are a few counts of this clone. This chain links TRBV4-2 with TRBJ2-5, with 8 bases aligning to TRBD2. CDR1 and CDR2 (germline): LGHNA, YNFKEQ. The J segment lost 0 bases and the V segment lost 3 bases, leaving 9 bases of the junction unmatched. CDR3 size: 17 residues. CDR3 residues: CASSQDLAGMYQETQYF. CDR3 nucleotides: TGTGCCAGCAGCCAGGACTTAGCGGGGATGTACCAAGAGACCCAGTACTTC.

The chain is built from TRBV15 and TRBJ2-5; D unresolved. The V gene's germline CDR1 is LNHNV and CDR2 YYDKDF (reference sequence). Trimming cost V 5 bases and J 5 bases, with 12 bases left between them. This CDR3 has 13 residues. The CDR3 loop reads CATSVLRWETQYF. The CDR3 region has the DNA TGTGCCACCAGCGTTCTGCGGTGGGAGACCCAGTACTTC.

The chain couples TRBV5-1 to TRBJ2-5, with 8 bases fitting TRBD2. This CDR3 comprises 13 residues. The germline V gene encodes CDR1 SGHRS and CDR2 YFSETQ. Losses at the gene ends were 4 bases for V and 6 bases for J; bases not matched to a gene: 5. In DNA form, the CDR3 reads TGCGCCAGCAGCCCTAGCGGGCGCCAGACCCAGTACTTC. Its protein product is CASSPSGRQTQYF.

The gene calls are TRBV12-5 and TRBJ2-7; 8 nucleotides agree with TRBD2. This CDR3 spans 15 amino acids. J lost 2 bases, V lost 7 bases, and 10 bases had no gene match. Germline V gene sequence: CDR1 LGHNT, CDR2 FRNRAP. The CDR3 DNA sequence: TGTGCTAGTGCCTCGTTAGCGGGGTGGCCCTACGAGCAGTACGTC. Its translation is CASASLAGWPYEQYV.

This clone came up many times. CDR3 sequence (DNA): TGTGCCAGCAGTGAATGGTTTTCGACAGCCGGTCAGTACTTC. Translation gives CASSEWFSTAGQYF. This rearrangement joins TRBV2 to TRBJ2-7; a possible D gene is TRBD1 (5 bases). V was trimmed by 2 bases and J by 10 bases, leaving 18 bases between them. The CDR3 is made up of 14 amino acids. CDR1 is SNHLY and CDR2 is FYNNEI in the germline V gene.

CDR3 residues: CSVAGGQGANVLTF. The CDR3 nucleotides are TGCAGCGTTGCCGGGGGGCAGGGGGCCAACGTCCTGACTTTC. The J gene is TRBJ2-6, the V gene TRBV29-1; possibly TRBD2 for D (7 bases). V shed 4 bases and J shed 4 bases, with 11 bases lying between them. Germline-derived CDR1 and CDR2 are SQVTM and ANQGSEA. The CDR3 spans 14 residues.

This clone was counted between two and nine times. V and J are TRBV7-2 and TRBJ2-5, with 11 bases fitting TRBD2. The CDR3 totals 15 residues. The V segment lost 5 bases and the J segment 5 bases; nucleotides outside the gene matches: 7. Per the germline V gene, CDR1 is SGHTA and CDR2 is FQGNSA. The DNA of the CDR3 is TGTGCCAGCAGCGCGACTAGCGGGGTCGGGGAGACCCAGTACTTC. Its translation: CASSATSGVGETQYF.

Worth noting for this clone: The junction differs from germline at one of its ends, possibly a read error. The chain employs TRBV7-9 and TRBJ1-1; no clear D. This CDR3 contains 16 residues. Germline assignment: CDR1 SEHNR and CDR2 FQNEAQ (reference sequence). The CDR3 DNA sequence: TGCGCCAGCAGCCCTTTGGGCGGAGATATGAACACTGAAGCTTTCTTT. Its protein product is CASSPLGGDMNTEAFF. The variable domain in full, with the rest retrieved from reference TRBV7-9 and TRBJ1-1, is DTGVSQNPRHKITKRGQNVTFRCDPISEHNRLYWYRQTLGQGPEFLTYFQNEAQLEKSRLLSDRFSAERPKGSFSTLEIQRTEQGDSAMYLCASSPLGGDMNTEAFFGQGTRLTVV.

This chain connects TRBV25-1 to TRBJ1-6; D remains ambiguous. This CDR3 has 13 amino acids. Deletions cut 1 base from V and 14 bases from J, with 12 bases between. Germline CDR1 is MGHDK and CDR2 is SYGVNS. The CDR3 coding sequence is TGTGCCAGCAGTGAATTCGGTGAGGTGTCCCTCCACTTT. This codes for CASSEFGEVSLHF.

This clone came up a few times. The rearrangement joins TRBV5-1 to TRBJ2-5; 8 bases line up with TRBD2. Germline CDR1 reads SGHRS; CDR2 reads YFSETQ. The trim removed 4 bases at V and 6 bases at J, leaving 14 bases unmatched. CDR3 size: 16 residues. The CDR3 reads CASSPVREGRGKTQYF. Written as DNA, the CDR3 is TGCGCCAGCAGCCCCGTCCGGGAGGGCCGAGGGAAGACCCAGTACTTC.

This clone has more than one count but fewer than ten. J is TRBJ1-2 and V is TRBV27, with 7 bases matching TRBD1. This CDR3 is built from 13 residues. Germline CDR1 is MNHEY and CDR2 is SMNVEV (reference sequence). The V and J ends lost 5 bases and 1 base, in that order; junction bases with no gene match: 1. CDR3 sequence: CASSDRVNYGYTF. Here the CDR3 DNA reads TGTGCCAGCAGTGACAGGGTTAACTATGGCTACACCTTC.

This clone was seen a few times. The gene calls are TRBV7-9 and TRBJ1-3, with D possibly matching TRBD1 (5 bases). The CDR3 extends over 14 amino acids. Trimming shortened V by 1 base and J by 4 bases, and 8 bases separated the two germline ends. Per germline, CDR1 SEHNR and CDR2 FQNEAQ (reference sequence). The CDR3 here is CASSLGTGGNTIYF. In DNA, the CDR3 is TGTGCCAGCAGCTTAGGCACAGGCGGAAACACCATATATTTT.

This clone has just one count. The rearrangement joins TRBV7-2 to TRBJ2-7; D gene unclear. CDR3 length equals 12 residues. The germline V and J ends were trimmed by 5 bases and 3 bases, with 8 bases remaining between them. Germline V gene data show CDR1 as SGHTA and CDR2 as FQGNSA. The CDR3 nucleotides read TGTGCCAGCAGCCAAAGTTTCTACGAGCAGTACTTC. Residues: CASSQSFYEQYF.

This clone was seen only a few times. The chain joins TRBV6-5 to TRBJ1-2; unclear D gene. The V gene's germline CDR1 is MNHEY and CDR2 SVGAGI. Trimming took 6 bases from V and 4 from J, leaving 12 bases between them. The CDR3 has 13 residues. The CDR3, as DNA: TGTGCCAGCAGGACGGGCCAGTCCTATGGCTACACCTTC. Its protein product is CASRTGQSYGYTF.

The V call is TRBV7-2, the J call TRBJ2-1; D is perhaps TRBD1 (6 bases). Germline CDR1 SGHTA, CDR2 FQGNSA. The length of the CDR3 is 15 residues. V lost 5 bases to trimming and J lost 0 bases, with 11 bases between them. The CDR3 loop is CASSVDSSSYNEQFF. CDR3 sequence (DNA): TGTGCCAGCAGCGTGGACAGTAGCTCCTACAATGAGCAGTTCTTC.

Remarks on this clone: This specimen includes other DNA sequences encoding the same CDR3. This chain uses TRBV5-1 with TRBJ1-4, with D maybe TRBD1 (6 bases). The V gene lost 0 bases and the J gene lost 8 bases, with 11 bases spanning the gap. The CDR3 covers 14 residues. Germline V gene data show CDR1 as SGHRS and CDR2 as YFSETQ. For the CDR3, the DNA is TGCGCCAGCAGCTTGGAACAGGGTGGGGAAAAACTGTTTTTT. As protein: CASSLEQGGEKLFF. Together with reference TRBV5-1 and TRBJ1-4, the CDR3 gives the full variable domain: KAGVTQTPRYLIKTRGQQVTLSCSPISGHRSVSWYQQTPGQGLQFLFEYFSETQRNKGNFPGRFSGRQFSNSRSEMNVSTLELGDSALYLCASSLEQGGEKLFFGSGTQLSVL.

This clone was counted between two and nine times. The chain joins TRBV5-6 to TRBJ2-7; D may be TRBD1 (6 bases). Germline CDR1 and CDR2: SGHDT and YYEEEE. CDR3 size: 15 residues. Trimming removed 1 base at V and 1 base at J, with 12 bases between. The DNA for the CDR3 is TGTGCCAGCAGCTTGTCGCAGGGGAAGTCCTACGAGCAGTACTTC. Translated: CASSLSQGKSYEQYF.

This clone was seen more than once but under ten times. The rearrangement uses TRBV7-2 and TRBJ2-3; 8 bases are a match to TRBD2. The CDR3 has 15 amino acids. V trimming: 5 bases; J trimming: 1 base; junction bases outside the gene matches: 5. Germline values: CDR1 SGHTA, CDR2 FQGNSA. The CDR3 is CASSAELAGTDTQYF. Written as DNA, the CDR3 is TGTGCCAGCAGCGCGGAACTAGCGGGCACAGATACGCAGTATTTT.

J is TRBJ2-2 and V is TRBV19; 7 bases are shared with TRBD2. This CDR3 region has 15 residues. The germline CDR1 and CDR2 sequences are LNHDA and SQIVND (reference sequence). Unmatched junction bases numbered 8, after V lost 8 bases and J lost 2 bases. The CDR3 sequence: CASRPGGGNTGELFF. CDR3 nucleotide sequence: TGTGCCAGTCGTCCGGGCGGGGGTAACACCGGGGAGCTGTTTTTT.

V gene TRBV13 combines with J gene TRBJ2-5; 12 bases are a match to TRBD1. This CDR3 contains 17 residues. With V trimmed by 5 bases and J by 5 bases, 12 bases remained unmatched. Germline lookup yields CDR1 PRHDT and CDR2 FYEKMQ (reference sequence). The CDR3 DNA sequence: TGTGCCAGCAGCCCCCGACCGGGACAGGGGGCGGTGGAGACCCAGTACTTC. It translates to CASSPRPGQGAVETQYF.